Listed below are T cell receptor beta chains from one sample, sequenced in a study of blood T cell repertoires in COVID-19. This table comes from immunoSEQ multiplex PCR, and its TCRdb copy is limited to in-frame clones, with some not included. The table includes approximately 300,000 clones, 70% to 90% detected once. Input material: PBMCs or T cells enriched from blood (not recorded which). Receptors originate from a woman aged 30 to 39 who had recovered from COVID-19. Both conserved end residues are part of each CDR3. The D gene is left open where the match is weak.

V gene	D gene	J gene	CDR3 protein
TRBV7-9	TRBD1	TRBJ2-2	CASSPLRTGYTGELFF
TRBV5-1	-	TRBJ2-5	CASSLAPTGETQYF
TRBV6-8	-	TRBJ1-4	CASSGRTEINEKLFF
TRBV27	-	TRBJ1-1	CASSFRGTEAFF
TRBV7-2	-	TRBJ2-5	CASSSTAKETQYF
TRBV11-2	TRBD2	TRBJ2-3	CASSLRLAGGTDTQYF
TRBV5-6	-	TRBJ2-7	CASSPRVAIGYEQYF
TRBV5-1	-	TRBJ2-2	CASRAGELFF
TRBV7-2	-	TRBJ1-6	CASSLDRTQSLHF
TRBV15	-	TRBJ1-6	CATSRDKNSPLHF
TRBV5-6	-	TRBJ1-6	CASRTWGRGGSPLHF
TRBV11-2	-	TRBJ2-1	CASSLGPLSYNEQFF
TRBV5-1	-	TRBJ1-2	CASRNDSYGYTF
TRBV7-9	TRBD1	TRBJ1-6	CASRMTGGISPLHF
TRBV7-2	TRBD1	TRBJ1-1	CASSRGQGTEAFF
TRBV5-1	-	TRBJ1-4	CASSLVGTQTAEKLFF
TRBV6-6	-	TRBJ1-1	CASTQQNTEAFF
TRBV29-1	-	TRBJ1-2	CSVESQGLHYGYTF
TRBV27	-	TRBJ2-3	CASRLTVAGSDTQYF
TRBV3-1/TRBV3-2	TRBD1	TRBJ2-7	CASSHLLGTGGDEQYF
TRBV6-5	TRBD1	TRBJ1-1	CASSFRQGGTEAFF
TRBV3-1/TRBV3-2	-	TRBJ1-6	CASSQGGQGNRSPLHF
TRBV5-6	-	TRBJ1-2	CASSFETAANYGYTF
TRBV5-1	-	TRBJ1-1	CASSPGASRNTEAFF
TRBV2	TRBD1	TRBJ1-5	CASTRDSGNQPQHF
TRBV10-3	-	TRBJ1-6	CAISGNRESNSPLHF
TRBV18	-	TRBJ1-2	CASSPLGRQLSDVGYTF
TRBV19	TRBD2	TRBJ2-1	CASSISSGGASSYNEQFF
TRBV7-6	TRBD1	TRBJ1-1	CASSEQGMNTEAFF
TRBV6-1	-	TRBJ1-2	CASSENLGIYTF
TRBV3-1/TRBV3-2	TRBD2	TRBJ2-5	CASSPETSGGPGTQYF
TRBV15	-	TRBJ1-1	CATSNPGLGTEAFF
TRBV19	TRBD2	TRBJ2-2	CASSIVAAGALGGELFF
TRBV6-5	-	TRBJ1-1	CASSYLAGEAFF
TRBV9	-	TRBJ2-3	CASSSRQSWTDTQYF
TRBV5-1	-	TRBJ1-1	CASSLSNVGGAGEAFF
TRBV7-2	-	TRBJ1-2	CAGSSGHGGYGYTF
TRBV4-2	-	TRBJ1-5	CASSQARGQPQHF
TRBV6-5	TRBD1	TRBJ1-1	CASSTRDRVTEAFF
TRBV5-8	-	TRBJ1-5	CASSQGQFQPQHF
TRBV27	-	TRBJ2-3	CASSRQAYTDTQYF
TRBV30	TRBD1	TRBJ1-1	CAWSVSRTGNTEAFF
TRBV5-5	-	TRBJ2-7	CASSLEMTAKLNSYEQYF
TRBV4-1	TRBD1	TRBJ1-3	CASSPSDRGLSGNTIYF
TRBV4-3	-	TRBJ1-6	CASSQEAGSYNSPLHF
TRBV18	-	TRBJ1-1	CASLFTANTEAFF
TRBV19	TRBD1	TRBJ1-1	CASSFRLPGGSANTEAFF
TRBV19	TRBD1	TRBJ2-2	CASSGQGKGTGELFF
TRBV4-3	TRBD1	TRBJ1-5	CASSHDQGAGQPQHF
TRBV9	-	TRBJ1-1	CASSVGVEVTYTEAFF
TRBV6-1	TRBD1	TRBJ2-3	CASSEVVGTGYTDTQYF
TRBV9	-	TRBJ1-2	CASSVARVDYGYTF